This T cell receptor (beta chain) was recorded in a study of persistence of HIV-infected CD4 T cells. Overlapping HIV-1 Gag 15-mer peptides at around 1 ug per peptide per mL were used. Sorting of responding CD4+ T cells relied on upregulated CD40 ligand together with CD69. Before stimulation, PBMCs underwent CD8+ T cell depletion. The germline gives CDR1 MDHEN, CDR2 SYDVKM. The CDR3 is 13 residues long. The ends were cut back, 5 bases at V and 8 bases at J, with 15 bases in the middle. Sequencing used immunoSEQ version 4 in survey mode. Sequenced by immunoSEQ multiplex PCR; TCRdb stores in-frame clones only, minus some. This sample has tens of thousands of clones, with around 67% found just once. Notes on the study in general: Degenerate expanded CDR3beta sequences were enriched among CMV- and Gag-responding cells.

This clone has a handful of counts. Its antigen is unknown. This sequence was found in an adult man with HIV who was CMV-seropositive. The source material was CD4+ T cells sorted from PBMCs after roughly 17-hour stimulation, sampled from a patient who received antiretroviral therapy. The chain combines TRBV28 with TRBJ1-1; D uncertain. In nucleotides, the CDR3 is TGTGCCAGCAGTGCTCCCGGGCCTAGAGAAGCTTTCTTT. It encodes CASSAPGPREAFF.